This T cell receptor (beta chain) was retrieved from a study of spatial heterogeneity in lung cancer. On the study more broadly: Samples were donated by 72 untreated early-stage non-small cell lung cancer patients. Sequencing covered available follow-up PBMC samples collected a median of approximately 2 years after resection. The count of detected beta-chain sequences consistently exceeded that of alpha-chain sequences.

TCRdb passed the 5' RACE reads through MiXCR, listing each CDR3 protein once. This table holds approximately 18,000 distinct CDR3 sequences, under 20% found once. CDR3 length: 14 amino acids. V lost 5 bases and J lost 4; bases outside the gene matches: 7. CDR1 and CDR2 from the germline V gene are SEHNR and FQNEAQ (reference sequence). Time point of the sample: blood at routine non-recurrence follow-up after resection. TCRs were sequenced from unsorted whole RNA of tumor, nontumor lung or PBMC. V is TRBV7-9 and J is TRBJ1-1, with 7 positions matching TRBD1. The sequencing here drew on PBMCs, taken at follow-up. This TCR was sampled from a male donor with early-stage non-small cell lung cancer. This CDR3 is CASSPRAGGTEAFF. In DNA, the CDR3 is TGTGCCAGCAGCCCTCGGGCAGGGGGCACTGAAGCTTTCTTT. The full variable domain, completed using reference TRBV7-9 and TRBJ1-1, is DTGVSQNPRHKITKRGQNVTFRCDPISEHNRLYWYRQTLGQGPEFLTYFQNEAQLEKSRLLSDRFSAERPKGSFSTLEIQRTEQGDSAMYLCASSPRAGGTEAFFGQGTRLTVV.